Sequencing of this T cell receptor beta chain was carried out in a study of T-cell reconstitution after alpha-beta-depleted transplantation in children. Overall study results and limits: The high TCRbeta diversity at day 60 in some patients came from surviving recipient T cells and thymic progenitors. Reportedly, alpha-beta T cells present about two months post-transplant originated from several hundred expanded clones of graft origin. Hyperexpanded clones declined; after one year, newly produced T cells mostly supplied diversity.

Concerning this clonotype itself: The antigen is unknown.

This CDR3 region has 15 residues. Germline V lookup: CDR1 SQVTM, CDR2 ANQGSEA. Between the trimmed V and J ends, which lost 7 bases and 0 bases, there was a span of 17 bases. TCRbeta library construction was performed incorporating unique molecular identifiers. TCRdb reprocessed the PCR reads via MiXCR and lists one record per CDR3 protein. In the table there are 780,000 or so distinct CDR3 sequences, under 20% of which are singletons. The receptor's source is a male patient aged 10 to 17 who had a stem cell transplant for acute lymphoblastic leukemia, so the T cells may come from the graft donor. This chain connects TRBV29-1 to TRBJ2-3, with a weak D call TRBD2 (6 bases). Sequences were derived from PBMCs, mostly from graft donor cells, sampled 360 days after TCRalphabeta/CD19-depleted stem cell transplant. The CDR3 nucleotides read TGCAGCGGATCGGAGCGGGCGCTAAGCACAGATACGCAGTATTTT. Protein product: CSGSERALSTDTQYF.